A selection of T cell receptor beta chains follows, all from one sample in a study of cytomegalovirus exposure and HLA in healthy donors. Sequencing was performed with immunoSEQ multiplex PCR; in TCRdb, only in-frame clones are kept and a portion is missing. The sample records approximately 160,000 clones, approximately 77% being singletons. What was sequenced was PBMCs. The receptors were sampled from a male donor in good health and CMV-seropositive. Each CDR3 is given with its conserved first and last residue. The D gene is left open where the match is weak. Clone size is not always given. Where it is, it says once, few, many or a class for expanded clones.

>TRBJ1-2|TRBV2|.|TRBD1
CASSEWSTGGLNYGYTF
TGTGCCAGCAGTGAATGGTCGACAGGGGGGCTCAACTATGGCTACACCTTC
>TRBJ2-7|TRBV5-6|.|.
CASSLGGEQYF
TGTGCCAGCAGCTTGGGCGGGGAGCAGTACTTC
>TRBJ1-2|TRBV15|.|.
CATSSHQNTGNNYGYTF
TGTGCCACCAGCAGCCACCAAAATACAGGGAACAACTATGGCTACACCTTC
>TRBJ1-3|TRBV30|.|.
CAWSRGNTIYF
TGTGCCTGGAGCCGGGGAAACACCATATATTTT
>TRBJ1-4|TRBV28|.|.
CASSLLRETATNEKLFF
TGTGCCAGCAGTTTACTTAGAGAGACAGCAACTAATGAAAAACTGTTTTTT
>TRBJ2-7|TRBV29-1|once|.
CSVRGTYEQYF
TGCAGCGTTCGCGGTACCTACGAGCAGTACTTC
>TRBJ1-6|TRBV9|.|.
CASSDTGSSYNSPLHF
TGTGCCAGCAGCGACACAGGGAGCTCCTATAATTCACCCCTCCACTTT
>TRBJ2-5|TRBV6-6|once|TRBD1
CASSFRQGRETQYF
TGTGCCAGCAGTTTTCGACAGGGGCGGGAGACCCAGTACTTC
>TRBJ2-2|TRBV19|.|TRBD1
CASAATGQTGELFF
TGTGCCAGTGCTGCGACAGGGCAGACCGGGGAGCTGTTTTTT
>TRBJ2-3|TRBV6-1|.|.
CASSEASAPRGTDTQYF
TGTGCCAGCAGTGAAGCTAGTGCCCCCCGGGGCACAGATACGCAGTATTTT
>TRBJ1-6|TRBV4-1|.|TRBD1
CASSHQGARSPLHF
TGCGCCAGCAGCCACCAGGGGGCTAGATCACCCCTCCACTTT
>TRBJ1-3|TRBV7-8|once|.
CASSPIGGGYSGNTIYF
TGTGCCAGCAGCCCCATCGGCGGGGGCTACTCTGGAAACACCATATATTTT
>TRBJ2-1|TRBV5-6|few|.
CASSLDPGPSYNEQFF
TGTGCCAGCAGCTTGGATCCCGGTCCCTCATACAATGAGCAGTTCTTC
>TRBJ2-4|TRBV21-1|.|.
CASTKGFGGGGRDIQYF
TGTGCCAGCACCAAAGGGTTTGGCGGGGGAGGAAGAGACATTCAGTACTTC
>TRBJ1-2|TRBV5-6|once|TRBD1
CASSKTGVYGYTF
TGTGCCAGCAGCAAGACAGGGGTCTATGGCTACACCTTC
>TRBJ1-3|TRBV30|.|.
CAWSPRTAGNTIYF
TGTGCCTGGAGTCCCAGGACAGCTGGAAACACCATATATTTT
>TRBJ2-6|TRBV7-9|.|.
CSSSLVGSSGANVLTF
TGTTCCAGCAGCTTAGTAGGGAGCTCTGGGGCCAACGTCCTGACTTTC
>TRBJ1-2|TRBV6-1|.|.
CASSEGHPGPTNYGYTF
TGTGCCAGCAGTGAAGGGCATCCAGGGCCTACTAACTATGGCTACACCTTC
>TRBJ1-2|TRBV11-2|once|.
CASSLDRGGYTF
TGTGCCAGCAGCTTAGATCGGGGAGGCTACACCTTC
>TRBJ1-1|TRBV5-1|.|TRBD1
CASRRQGARRDTEAFF
TGCGCCAGCAGGCGACAGGGGGCACGTCGTGACACTGAAGCTTTCTTT
>TRBJ2-1|TRBV7-3|.|.
CASSNSANTNEQFF
TGTGCCAGCAGTAACTCCGCTAATACGAATGAGCAGTTCTTC
>TRBJ2-7|TRBV13|.|.
CASSLGQSSYEQYF
TGTGCCAGCAGCTTAGGACAGAGCTCCTACGAGCAGTACTTC
>TRBJ2-6|TRBV9|once|.
CASSVLGASGANVLTF
TGTGCCAGCAGCGTATTGGGGGCCTCTGGGGCCAACGTCCTGACTTTC
>TRBJ2-2|TRBV6-5|.|.
CASSRDRPNTGELFF
TGTGCCAGCAGTCGCGACAGGCCCAACACCGGGGAGCTGTTTTTT
>TRBJ2-1|TRBV19|.|TRBD1
CASSTRQGNHNEQFF
TGTGCCAGTAGTACTCGACAGGGGAACCACAATGAGCAGTTCTTC
>TRBJ2-2|TRBV9|.|.
CASSLPPEGELFF
TGTGCCAGCAGCCTACCACCGGAGGGGGAGCTGTTTTTT
>TRBJ1-3|TRBV5-1|.|.
CASSSTAGSGNTIYF
TGCGCCAGCAGCTCAACAGCGGGCTCTGGAAACACCATATATTTT
>TRBJ2-7|TRBV6-6|.|TRBD1
CASNPYRDSEQYF
TGTGCCAGCAACCCCTACCGGGACAGCGAGCAGTACTTC
>TRBJ1-6|TRBV5-6|.|.
CASSLEGRISGSALHF
TGTGCCAGCAGCTTGGAGGGGAGGATCAGTGGATCGGCCCTCCACTTT
>TRBJ1-4|TRBV9|once|TRBD1
CASSAGTVDEKLFF
TGTGCCAGCAGCGCCGGGACAGTGGATGAAAAACTGTTTTTT
>TRBJ2-5|TRBV7-2|.|TRBD2
CASSPTTSGGARETQYF
TGTGCCAGCAGCCCAACAACTAGCGGGGGGGCCCGAGAGACCCAGTACTTC
>TRBJ2-5|TRBV5-1|.|TRBD2
CASSLGTSGPFTQYF
TGCGCCAGCAGCTTGGGGACTAGCGGGCCGTTCACCCAGTACTTC
>TRBJ2-1|TRBV30|.|.
CAWSVGGPNNEQFF
TGTGCCTGGAGTGTGGGGGGGCCAAACAATGAGCAGTTCTTC
>TRBJ2-3|TRBV9|.|.
CASSAFSGDTQYF
TGTGCCAGCAGCGCCTTTTCGGGGGATACGCAGTATTTT
>TRBJ2-5|TRBV10-2|.|.
CASSVNQETQYF
TGCGCCAGCAGCGTAAACCAAGAGACCCAGTACTTC
>TRBJ1-4|TRBV7-6|few|.
CASSLTRQGSNEKLFF
TGTGCCAGCAGCTTAACCCGACAAGGATCTAATGAAAAACTGTTTTTT
>TRBJ1-6|TRBV7-8|.|TRBD1
CASSLVQQGRPRIAF
TGTGCCAGCAGCTTAGTCCAACAGGGGAGGCCCCGTATCGCCTTT
>TRBJ2-2|TRBV6-5|once|.
CASNVLGRDTGELFF
TGTGCCAGCAACGTCCTAGGGCGGGACACCGGGGAGCTGTTTTTT
>TRBJ2-3|TRBV13|.|TRBD1
CASSLELTGDSTDTQYF
TGTGCCAGCAGCTTGGAGCTTACAGGGGATAGCACAGATACGCAGTATTTT
>TRBJ2-3|TRBV4-2|.|TRBD2
CASSVRLAGPYTDTQYF
TGTGCCAGCAGCGTCCGACTAGCGGGGCCTTACACAGATACGCAGTATTTT
>TRBJ1-5|TRBV29-1|.|TRBD1
CSVIAGTESNQPQHF
TGCAGCGTTATCGCCGGGACAGAGTCTAATCAGCCCCAGCATTTT
>TRBJ2-1|TRBV7-9|.|.
CASSSTRGRYGQFF
TGTGCCAGCAGCTCCACAAGGGGTCGCTACGGGCAGTTCTTC
>TRBJ1-1|TRBV4-1|.|.
CASSHPRGSTEAFF
TGCGCCAGCAGCCACCCCAGGGGATCCACTGAAGCTTTCTTT
>TRBJ1-2|TRBV5-1|.|.
CASSREGYGYTF
TGCGCCAGCAGCCGCGAGGGCTATGGCTACACCTTC
>TRBJ1-3|TRBV6-6|.|.
CASLGAVSGNTIYF
TGTGCCAGCTTAGGGGCCGTCTCTGGAAACACCATATATTTT
>TRBJ2-5|TRBV2|.|.
CASTEHHVQTQYF
TGTGCCAGCACAGAACACCACGTCCAGACCCAGTACTTC